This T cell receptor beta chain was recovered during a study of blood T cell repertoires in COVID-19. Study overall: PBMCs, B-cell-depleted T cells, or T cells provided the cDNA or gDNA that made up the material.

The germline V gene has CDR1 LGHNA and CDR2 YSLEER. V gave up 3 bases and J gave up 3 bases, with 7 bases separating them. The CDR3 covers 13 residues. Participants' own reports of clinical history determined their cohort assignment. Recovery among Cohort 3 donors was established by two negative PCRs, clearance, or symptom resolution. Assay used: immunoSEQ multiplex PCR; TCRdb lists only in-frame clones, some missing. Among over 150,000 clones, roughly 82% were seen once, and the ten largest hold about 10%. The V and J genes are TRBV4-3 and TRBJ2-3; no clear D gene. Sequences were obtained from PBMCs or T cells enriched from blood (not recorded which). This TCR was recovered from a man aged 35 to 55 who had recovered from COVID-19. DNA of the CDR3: TGCGCCAGCAGCCAGCGGCTGACAGATACGCAGTATTTT. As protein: CASSQRLTDTQYF.